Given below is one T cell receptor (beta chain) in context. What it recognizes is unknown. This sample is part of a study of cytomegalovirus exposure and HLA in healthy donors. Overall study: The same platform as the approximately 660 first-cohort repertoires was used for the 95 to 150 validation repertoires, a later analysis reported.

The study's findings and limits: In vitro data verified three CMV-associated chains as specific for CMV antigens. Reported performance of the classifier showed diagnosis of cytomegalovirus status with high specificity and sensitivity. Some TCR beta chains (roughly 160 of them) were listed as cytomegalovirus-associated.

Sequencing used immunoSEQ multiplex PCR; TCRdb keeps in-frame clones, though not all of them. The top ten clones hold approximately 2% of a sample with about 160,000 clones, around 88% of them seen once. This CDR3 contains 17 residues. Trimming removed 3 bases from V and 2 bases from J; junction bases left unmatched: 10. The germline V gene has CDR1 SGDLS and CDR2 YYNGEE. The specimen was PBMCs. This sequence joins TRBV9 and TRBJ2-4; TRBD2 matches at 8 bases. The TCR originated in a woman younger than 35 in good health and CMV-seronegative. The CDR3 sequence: CASSGRSGRLSKNIQYF. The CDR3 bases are TGTGCCAGCAGCGGAAGAAGCGGGAGACTTTCCAAAAACATTCAGTACTTC.